This record looks at one T cell receptor beta chain sequence and its context. Its target is not known. Data came from immunoSEQ multiplex PCR; TCRdb stores just in-frame clones and leaves some out. The sample yields about 120,000 clones, roughly 90% seen once. The time point is: week 11, during vaccination. In the vaccine, a single dose held 300 ug of the mutant IDH1 20-mer peptide, along with topical imiquimod. The sample comes from a study of a mutant IDH1 vaccine in newly diagnosed glioma. As for the study in general: Standard pretreatment was either radiotherapy, temozolomide, or, for most, radiochemotherapy with temozolomide.

The receptor was isolated from a woman aged 45-65 years with glioma. The specimen was PBMCs, collected from a glioma patient whose treatment included an IDH1 peptide vaccine.

CDR3 nucleotide sequence: TGTGCCAGCAGCTCACGCGGGACTAGCGGGCTCTCCTACAATGAGCAGTTCTTC. Translated: CASSSRGTSGLSYNEQFF. The V and J genes are TRBV11-1 and TRBJ2-1; TRBD2 matches 12 bases. The CDR3 contains 18 residues. Germline V gene sequence: CDR1 SGHAT, CDR2 FQDESV (reference sequence). Trimming at V came to 4 bases and at J to 0 bases, leaving 7 bases not matched to a gene.